The TCR beta chain under discussion was sequenced for a study of beta chain features in type 1 diabetes (dated 2018 in TCRdb). General notes on the study: No differences in mean age, gender distribution, total cell number or subset yield were found between patients and healthy donors. A total of about 100,000,000 sorted cells were examined across all samples, and RNA yield correlated strongly with the number of cells per subset. In the study, recently diagnosed type 1 diabetes patients and matched healthy donors were compared on the TCRB repertoires of their sorted circulating CD4+ T cell subsets. Regulatory and stem cell-like memory subsets were obtained from only 8 patients and roughly eight healthy donors, while naive and central memory subsets were obtained from all 30 or so donors.

Comments on this clone: Which antigen it targets is not known. Nothing much larger sits one base from this clone, and base qualities are not available.

General study outcomes and caveats: Naive, central memory and regulatory TCRB repertoires appeared to be more alike among patients than among healthy donors. Type 1 diabetes patients showed a moderate but significant shortening of TCRB CDR3 length in all four CD4+ subsets. Only small numbers of individuals were included in the HLA sub-analyses, which left unresolved whether HLA type had any influence on TCRB rearrangement. Because cDNA was sequenced instead of genomic DNA, activated cells with high expression could be over-represented, although the groups did not differ in activation or CD3 levels. Shorter templates might have been favored by PCR, but patient and control samples were amplified and corrected together, so both groups would have been affected equally by any skew. Fewer insertions and more nucleotide deletions at VDJ recombination sites were observed in patients with type 1 diabetes, implying thymic rearrangement abnormalities.

As encoded in the germline V gene, CDR1 is SGHRS while CDR2 is YFSETQ. Including the terminal cysteine and phenylalanine, the CDR3 comprises 13 residues. CDR3 DNA is the only sequence kept; it has 39 bases, read in frame from the first base. V lost 7 bases and J lost 6 bases; the stretch between them is 13 bases long. All of the isolated RNA was reverse transcribed with the High Capacity cDNA Reverse Transcription Kit, so expressed TCRB transcripts were sequenced. Deep immunoSEQ sequencing was applied to naive, central memory and regulatory T cell samples, giving an average of about 3.8 million total reads per sample. Sorted cells were lysed in RLT buffer and RNA was extracted with DNase-treated RNeasy Micro or Mini kits, depending on cell number. To prevent cross-contamination, every cell subset was processed on its own, while patient and healthy donor samples were processed together. The immunoSEQ multiplex PCR was used to amplify TCRB sequences from cDNA, yielding 87-bp fragments that span the CDR3 region. The amplicons were sequenced using the Illumina HiSeq platform. The authors processed their data as follows. PCR bias was computationally corrected using synthetic template baselines, reads within Hamming distance 2 were collapsed, and singletons that could not be merged were discarded. Reads were aligned against IMGT so that V, D and J genes, CDR3 length and insertions or deletions at six rearrangement sites could be assigned. Within each subset, clonotype counts were normalized to sorted cell number, and only after that were true diversity and Gini coefficients computed with the tcR R package. The overlap coefficient, calculated on TCRB nucleotide sequences, was used to quantify repertoire sharing. TCRdb retrieved this table from immuneACCESS and kept in-frame rearrangements only. Not all clones are present; in checked studies, unresolved V genes account for under half, and no reason is known for the remainder. D and trimming were read from the DNA, whereas the V and J calls and clone size are those reported in that table. This sample lists about 140,000 clones; about a tenth were detected once. The ten top clones hold 0.65% of the sample.

From each donor, a single peripheral blood sample of approximately 110 mL on average was drawn into heparinised tubes. A BD FACSAria II and a panel including CD45RO, CCR7, CD25, CD127, CD95 and CD27 were used to sort naive, central memory, regulatory and stem cell-like memory CD4+ T cells. A purity above 95% was achieved for all sorted populations. PBMCs were isolated immediately by Lymphoprep density gradient centrifugation and stained directly without culture. So that batch effects would be minimized, each experiment stained and sorted samples in pairs, pairing one healthy donor with one patient.

The specimen was central memory CD4+ T cells from blood. The chain was built from TRBV5-1 and TRBJ1-4; TRBD1 is a possible D gene, resting on 5 matching bases. The clonotype was recovered from a woman between 35 and 50 years old in good health. The nucleotide sequence is given as TGCGCCAGCCGCGAAAGGGGCGATGAAAAACTGTTTTTT. Its protein product is CASRERGDEKLFF.